What follows are 22 T cell receptor beta chains derived from one specimen sequenced in a study of sequential checkpoint blockade in melanoma. The data were produced by immunoSEQ multiplex PCR, yet TCRdb's version contains in-frame clones alone and is incomplete. Of 8,000 to 10,000 clones listed, 20% to 30% were seen once; the top ten hold about 15%. Regarding treatment: randomized to nivolumab then ipilimumab (arm A) or the reverse (arm B). The sequencing used tumor tissue (inferred from file names), collected from a patient given nivolumab and ipilimumab in sequence. All receptors derive from a human donor with melanoma.

The chain couples TRBV5-1 to TRBJ2-1, with 10 nucleotides matching TRBD2. CDR3 length: 15 residues. Germline V gene lookup returns CDR1 SGHRS and CDR2 YFSETQ. Germline trimming cut 4 bases from V and 5 bases from J; bases unmatched to any gene: 6. CDR3 in amino acids: CASSTLAGAHNEQFF. DNA of the CDR3: TGCGCCAGCAGCACCCTAGCGGGAGCCCACAATGAGCAGTTCTTC.

By sample fraction, this clone is medium-sized. The chain combines TRBV11-3 with TRBJ2-2; D call uncertain. This CDR3 region has 16 residues. Germline-derived CDR1 and CDR2 are SGHNT and YENEEA. V shed 1 base and J shed 3 bases, with 12 bases lying between them. As DNA, the CDR3 is TGTGCCAGCAGCTTAGGGTATTTTGGAGACACCGGGGAGCTGTTTTTT. This gives the protein CASSLGYFGDTGELFF.

Sample share makes this clone medium-sized. The chain employs TRBV18 and TRBJ2-7; D may be TRBD1 (6 bases). There are 14 residues in the CDR3. Germline assignment: CDR1 KGHSH and CDR2 LQKENI. Trimming pared 3 bases from V and 1 base from J, leaving 10 bases between. The CDR3: CASSPGTKSYEQYF. The CDR3, as DNA: TGTGCCAGCTCACCCGGGACAAAGTCCTACGAGCAGTACTTC.

This clone was counted a single time. This chain connects TRBV28 to TRBJ2-3, with 12 bases fitting TRBD2. V shed 5 bases, J shed 1 base, and the junction held 10 bases outside the gene matches. CDR1 is MDHEN and CDR2 is SYDVKM in the germline V gene. The CDR3 consists of 18 residues. The DNA for the CDR3 is TGTGCCAGCAGTCCCCTTCTAGCGGGAGGGCCGGGCACAGATACGCAGTATTTT. It codes for CASSPLLAGGPGTDTQYF.

The chain employs TRBV14 and TRBJ2-1; 7 bases agree with TRBD1. The CDR3 extends over 18 amino acids. The V segment lost 4 bases and the J segment 0 bases; nucleotides outside the gene matches: 12. CDR1 is SGHDN, CDR2 FVKESK, per germline. DNA of the CDR3: TGTGCCAGCAGCCTTTTCTTACCCGGGACAGTCTCCTACAATGAGCAGTTCTTC. Residues: CASSLFLPGTVSYNEQFF.

This clone was observed a few times. This chain joins TRBV30 and TRBJ1-1; a possible D gene is TRBD1 (6 bases). Trimming cost V 2 bases and J 2 bases, with 9 bases left between them. CDR1 GTSNPN and CDR2 SVGIG come from the germline V gene (reference sequence). This CDR3 has 13 amino acids. In nucleotides, the CDR3 is TGTGCCTGGAGTAAGGACAGAAACACTGAAGCTTTCTTT. Translated: CAWSKDRNTEAFF.

V usage is TRBV4-1 and J usage is TRBJ1-4; tentative D call: TRBD1 (5 bases). V was trimmed by 6 bases and J by 4 bases, leaving 21 bases between them. Germline-derived CDR1 and CDR2 are MGHRA and YSYEKL. This CDR3 is 17 amino acids long. The DNA for the CDR3 is TGCGCCAGCAGTCCTGACAGTCTCCAAACCTTTAATGAAAAACTGTTTTTT. It specifies CASSPDSLQTFNEKLFF.

This clone was seen only a few times. The V call is TRBV7-1, the J call TRBJ2-7; D might be TRBD2 (6 bases). TRBV7-1 carries the ORF label, with uncertain function. Trimming took off 8 bases at V and 6 bases at J, with 17 bases between the two ends. The CDR3 loop spans 13 amino acids. CDR3 loop: CASGAGGGREQYF. CDR3 coding DNA: TGTGCCAGCGGGGCCGGGGGAGGACGCGAGCAGTACTTC.

The J gene is TRBJ2-1, the V gene TRBV28; TRBD1 might be the D (6 bases). The CDR3 is 16 residues long. Trimming removed 5 bases at V and 0 bases at J, with 14 bases between. Germline-derived CDR1 and CDR2 are MDHEN and SYDVKM. The CDR3 protein is CASSLWQGSSYNEQFF. In DNA, the CDR3 is TGTGCCAGCAGTCTTTGGCAGGGGAGCTCCTACAATGAGCAGTTCTTC.

The chain links TRBV30 to TRBJ2-2; D may match TRBD1 or TRBD2 (7 bases each). Germline V gene sequence: CDR1 GTSNPN, CDR2 SVGIG (reference sequence). This CDR3 has 14 amino acids. Trimming shortened V by 8 bases and J by 2 bases, and 15 bases separated the two germline ends. CDR3 DNA sequence: TGTGCCGGGGGAGGGGACAGCAACACCGGGGAGCTGTTTTTT. It specifies CAGGGDSNTGELFF.

This chain uses TRBV5-1 with TRBJ2-1; 9 nucleotides line up with TRBD2. In germline, CDR1 is SGHRS, CDR2 YFSETQ. The ends lost 3 bases at V and 7 bases at J; junction bases unmatched: 8. The CDR3 has 15 amino acids. The CDR3 here is CASSSSGMIRNEQFF. The CDR3 nucleotides are TGCGCCAGCAGCTCTAGCGGGATGATACGGAATGAGCAGTTCTTC.

The chain couples TRBV25-1 to TRBJ2-7, with D perhaps matching TRBD1 or TRBD2 (6 bases each). There are 13 residues in the CDR3. CDR1 and CDR2 from the germline V gene are MGHDK and SYGVNS. Trimming shortened V by 7 bases and J by 5 bases, and 15 bases separated the two germline ends. This chain's CDR3 is CASTRGGSDEQYF. CDR3 coding DNA: TGTGCCAGCACGAGAGGGGGGAGCGACGAGCAGTACTTC.

This clone was recorded at least ten times. The gene calls are TRBV6-8 and TRBJ2-3, with TRBD2 matching over 10 bases. CDR3 length equals 15 residues. J was trimmed by 4 bases and V by 8 bases; bases with no gene match: 9. The germline gives CDR1 MNHGY, CDR2 SAAAGT. The CDR3, as DNA: TGTGCCAGCCGTAGCGGGAGGAGAGAGTCAGATACGCAGTATTTT. Translating it yields CASRSGRRESDTQYF.

This chain joins TRBV15 and TRBJ2-1, with 8 bases that match TRBD2. Trimming cost V 5 bases and J 6 bases; bases outside gene matches: 9. The CDR3 totals 15 residues. CDR1 and CDR2 from the germline V gene are LNHNV and YYDKDF (reference sequence). The CDR3 nucleotides read TGTGCCACCAGCCGCGGCGGGACTAGAGGCAATGAGCAGTTCTTC. Protein: CATSRGGTRGNEQFF.

This clone was seen more than once but under ten times. The V call is TRBV11-3, the J call TRBJ2-2; 8 bases agree with TRBD2. CDR1 is SGHNT, CDR2 YENEEA, per germline. The V and J ends lost 4 bases and 5 bases, in that order; junction bases with no gene match: 6. The CDR3 runs 15 residues. The CDR3 DNA sequence: TGTGCCAGCAGCTATGGGACTAGTCGGACCGGGGAGCTGTTTTTT. Translating gives CASSYGTSRTGELFF.

The V gene is TRBV28, the J gene TRBJ1-1; 8 bases line up with TRBD1. The CDR3 is made up of 17 amino acids. With 3 bases clipped from V and 0 bases from J, the junction kept 9 bases outside the gene matches. CDR1 and CDR2 (germline): MDHEN, SYDVKM. The CDR3 here is CASSFWSGGGMNTEAFF. The CDR3, as DNA: TGTGCCAGCAGTTTTTGGTCAGGGGGCGGAATGAACACTGAAGCTTTCTTT.

The chain joins TRBV11-3 to TRBJ1-2; 12 nucleotides agree with TRBD1. The CDR3 is made up of 16 amino acids. The germline V gene encodes CDR1 SGHNT and CDR2 YENEEA. Trimming cost V 4 bases and J 6 bases; bases outside gene matches: 9. The CDR3 nucleotides read TGTGCCAGCAGCTCCCGGGACAGGGGGCGCGAGGATGGCTACACCTTC. It is translated as CASSSRDRGREDGYTF.

This clone showed up just a few times. V is TRBV11-3 and J is TRBJ2-7; 9 bases are shared with TRBD1. V dropped 4 bases and J dropped 2; count of bases not matched to a gene: 12. The CDR3 is made up of 17 amino acids. CDR1 and CDR2 (germline): SGHNT, YENEEA. The CDR3 coding sequence is TGTGCCAGCAGCTCCCCTTACCGGGACAGGGAGACCTACGAGCAGTACTTC. It encodes CASSSPYRDRETYEQYF.

J is TRBJ1-4 and V is TRBV6-8; a possible D gene is TRBD1 (6 bases). The germline V gene encodes CDR1 MNHGY and CDR2 SAAAGT. The V end lost 2 bases, the J end lost 7 bases, and 14 bases lay between the germline ends. The CDR3 has 15 amino acids. The CDR3 bases are TGTGCCAGCAGTTACGGGGGGGGCCGCGTTGAAAAACTGTTTTTT. Translated: CASSYGGGRVEKLFF.

This clone has a handful of counts. V is TRBV4-1 and J is TRBJ2-7; 9 nucleotides line up with TRBD1. Trimming cost V 4 bases and J 2 bases; bases outside gene matches: 6. Germline values: CDR1 MGHRA, CDR2 YSYEKL. This CDR3 spans 15 amino acids. Here the CDR3 reads CASSPGTGRPYEQYF. In DNA, the CDR3 is TGCGCCAGCAGCCCCGGGACAGGGAGACCCTACGAGCAGTACTTC.

A remark on this clone: A read error may produce the germline difference seen at one junction end. The gene calls are TRBV6-8 and TRBJ1-1, with a weak D call TRBD1 (5 bases). CDR1 is MNHGY and CDR2 is SAAAGT in the germline V gene. The CDR3 spans 14 residues. This CDR3 reads CAISGGTLGAEAFF. The CDR3 DNA reads as TGTGCCATCAGTGGGGGGACCTTGGGGGCTGAAGCTTTCTTT.

The chain employs TRBV6-8 and TRBJ2-7, with TRBD2 matching over 14 bases. The trim removed 4 bases at V and 4 bases at J, leaving 9 bases unmatched. Germline-derived CDR1 and CDR2 are MNHGY and SAAAGT. The CDR3 totals 17 residues. DNA for the CDR3: TGTGCCAGCAGTTCCGGGACTAGCGGGAGTAATGAGTACGAGCAGTACTTC. It encodes CASSSGTSGSNEYEQYF.